This entry lists 14 T cell receptor beta chains sequenced from one sample in a study of cytomegalovirus exposure and HLA in healthy donors. Use of 60 Vbeta and 13 Jbeta primers characterized the PCR. Measured with immunoSEQ multiplex PCR; TCRdb has only the in-frame clones, and not every one. Of some 99,000 clones in the sample, approximately 74% were seen once. The sequenced material came from PBMCs. The receptors were sampled from a male donor in good health and CMV-seronegative.

The chain uses TRBV29-1 and TRBJ2-7; TRBD1 matches 9 bases. Losses at the gene ends were 0 bases for V and 3 bases for J; bases not matched to a gene: 3. The CDR3 consists of 14 residues. CDR1 SQVTM and CDR2 ANQGSEA come from the germline V gene. The CDR3 DNA is TGCAGCGTTGAAGATGGGACAGGGCGCTACGAGCAGTACTTC. It codes for CSVEDGTGRYEQYF.

This clone was detected only once. The rearrangement uses TRBV15 and TRBJ2-5; 7 nucleotides align to TRBD2. V dropped 0 bases and J dropped 4; count of bases not matched to a gene: 8. The CDR3 runs 16 residues. Germline loops: CDR1 LNHNV, CDR2 YYDKDF (reference sequence). This chain's CDR3 is CATSRDRAGEGETQYF. The CDR3 DNA reads TGTGCCACCAGCAGAGATCGGGCGGGAGAAGGAGAGACCCAGTACTTC.

This clone was seen once. The chain employs TRBV7-9 and TRBJ2-1, with 10 bases matching TRBD2. Germline loops: CDR1 SEHNR, CDR2 FQNEAQ (reference sequence). This CDR3 comprises 17 residues. J was trimmed by 6 bases and V by 5 bases; bases with no gene match: 13. The DNA of the CDR3 is TGTGCCAGCAGCCCCACGCTTGGTACTAGCGGGACCAATGAGCAGTTCTTC. It specifies CASSPTLGTSGTNEQFF.

This clone was detected only once. The CDR3: CASTLLGLAGAGELFF. In DNA, the CDR3 is TGCGCCAGTACTCTACTGGGACTAGCTGGGGCCGGGGAGCTGTTTTTT. The chain is built from TRBV5-1 and TRBJ2-2, with 9 bases aligning to TRBD2. The germline V gene encodes CDR1 SGHRS and CDR2 YFSETQ. Trimming at V came to 8 bases and at J to 6 bases, leaving 14 bases not matched to a gene. This CDR3 region has 16 residues.

Note on this clone: An end of the junction does not agree with germline; a read error may underlie this. The CDR3 nucleotides read TGTGCCAGCAGCTACTCCACCCGGACAGGGACCCAGTACTTC. Protein: CASSYSTRTGTQYF. This rearrangement joins TRBV6-5 to TRBJ2-5; 7 bases fit TRBD1. The CDR3 is 14 residues long. Germline lookup yields CDR1 MNHEY and CDR2 SVGAGI.

This clone came up a few times. The chain uses TRBV4-1 and TRBJ1-4, with D possibly being TRBD1 (6 bases). Trimming cost V 4 bases and J 3 bases, with 15 bases left between them. The CDR3 sequence is 16 residues long. Germline V gene sequence: CDR1 MGHRA, CDR2 YSYEKL. The CDR3 spells CASSRLAGASNEKLFF. CDR3 sequence (DNA): TGCGCCAGCAGCCGCCTCGCGGGGGCTTCTAATGAAAAACTGTTTTTT.

To note about this clone: The germline gene is not matched at one end of the junction; a read error may be the cause. This chain links TRBV30 with TRBJ2-7; a possible D gene is TRBD1 (7 bases). Germline V gene sequence: CDR1 GTSNPN, CDR2 SVGIG (reference sequence). The CDR3 sequence is 15 residues long. DNA of the CDR3: TGTGCCGGGAGGCCGGGGACAGCATACTCCTACGAGCAGTACTTC. Its protein product is CAGRPGTAYSYEQYF. The full variable domain, rest sourced from reference TRBV30 and TRBJ2-7, is SQTIHQWPATLVQPVGSPLSLECTVEGTSNPNLYWYRQAAGRGLQLLFYSVGIGQISSEVPQNLSASRPQDRQFILSSKKLLLSDSGFYLCAGRPGTAYSYEQYFGPGTRLTVT.

This chain links TRBV28 with TRBJ1-2; D not resolved. The germline V and J ends were trimmed by 6 bases and 0 bases, with 11 bases remaining between them. The CDR3 contains 14 residues. CDR1 and CDR2 (germline): MDHEN, SYDVKM. The CDR3 is CASRAQIANYGYTF. The CDR3 region has the DNA TGTGCCAGCAGGGCACAGATCGCTAACTATGGCTACACCTTC.

The chain employs TRBV6-5 and TRBJ2-1; 9 bases are shared with TRBD2. The germline V gene has CDR1 MNHEY and CDR2 SVGAGI. J lost 3 bases, V lost 2 bases, and 2 bases had no gene match. The CDR3 has 15 amino acids. The CDR3 nucleotides read TGTGCCAGCAGTTACGGGCGGGAGGGCTACAATGAGCAGTTCTTC. Protein product: CASSYGREGYNEQFF.

The chain uses TRBV10-3 and TRBJ2-1, with 7 bases that match TRBD2. This CDR3 is 14 amino acids long. CDR1 is ENHRY and CDR2 is SYGVKD in the germline V gene. V dropped 3 bases and J dropped 8; count of bases not matched to a gene: 7. In DNA, the CDR3 is TGTGCCATCAGTGACGCGGGAGACGCTGATGAGCAGTTCTTC. It yields the protein CAISDAGDADEQFF.

The chain recombines TRBV30 with TRBJ1-1; the match to TRBD1 covers 7 bases. Trimming cost V 5 bases and J 1 base; bases outside gene matches: 7. Germline lookup yields CDR1 GTSNPN and CDR2 SVGIG (reference sequence). The CDR3 runs to 14 residues. CDR3 protein: CAWEEGAGNTEAFF. The CDR3 DNA reads as TGTGCCTGGGAAGAGGGGGCAGGGAACACTGAAGCTTTCTTT.

In this sample, this clone turned up once. J is TRBJ2-1 and V is TRBV6-6; a weak D match, TRBD2 (6 bases). CDR3 length equals 15 residues. Germline-derived CDR1 and CDR2 are MNHNY and SVGAGI (reference sequence). V shed 5 bases and J shed 7 bases, with 18 bases lying between them. CDR3 loop: CASSAELISGNEQFF. CDR3 DNA sequence: TGTGCCAGCAGTGCCGAATTAATAAGCGGGAATGAGCAGTTCTTC.

The chain recombines TRBV28 with TRBJ1-1; a weak D match, TRBD1 (5 bases). This CDR3 is 11 amino acids long. The germline V gene encodes CDR1 MDHEN and CDR2 SYDVKM. Trimming pared 7 bases from V and 6 bases from J, leaving 9 bases between. The CDR3, as DNA: TGTGCCAGCAAGTGGGGGGCTGAAGCTTTCTTT. Its protein product is CASKWGAEAFF.

The V and J genes are TRBV28 and TRBJ1-5; 7 nucleotides match TRBD1. The V segment lost 4 bases and the J segment 0 bases; nucleotides outside the gene matches: 9. Germline loops: CDR1 MDHEN, CDR2 SYDVKM. CDR3 length equals 17 residues. Written as DNA, the CDR3 is TGTGCCAGCAGTTCACCCCGGACAGGTTATAGCAATCAGCCCCAGCATTTT. Amino acid sequence: CASSSPRTGYSNQPQHF.